The source of this TCR beta chain is a study of blood T cell repertoires in COVID-19. Germline V lookup: CDR1 MNHEY, CDR2 SVGAGI. Between the trimmed V and J ends, which lost 1 base and 5 bases, there was a span of 8 bases. The CDR3 is made up of 13 amino acids. Participant age was about 18 to 95 years, and participants resided in fewer than 25 US areas. Only in-frame clones appear in the TCRdb table, and some are missing; sequencing was by immunoSEQ multiplex PCR. The sample consists of roughly 240,000 clones, over 80% of them appearing once. The chain has TRBV6-5 and TRBJ1-1; D unresolved. The sequence derives from a man aged 50 to 60 who had been exposed to COVID-19. Sequencing input: PBMCs or T cells enriched from blood (not recorded which). This CDR3 reads CASSYFLRTEAFF. CDR3 DNA sequence: TGTGCCAGCAGTTACTTCTTGAGGACTGAAGCTTTCTTT.